These 12 T cell receptor beta chains came from one sample sequenced in a study of PD-L1 blockade in urothelial cancer. Time point noted: pretreatment peripheral blood. Some clones are missing from TCRdb's copy, which holds only in-frame ones; the method was immunoSEQ multiplex PCR. The sample has around 40,000 clones, about nine tenths seen once. The specimen was PBMCs, collected around atezolizumab (anti-PD-L1) treatment. The receptors originated from a woman aged 60 to 75 with urothelial cancer.

The V gene is TRBV11-1, the J gene TRBJ2-3; a weak D match, TRBD1 (6 bases). CDR3 length: 16 residues. Germline values: CDR1 SGHAT, CDR2 FQDESV (reference sequence). V was pared by 5 bases and J by 6 bases, with 21 bases between. The CDR3 nucleotides read TGTGCCAGCAGCCCAACACAGGGATTCTTAATGGATACGCAGTATTTT. Its translation is CASSPTQGFLMDTQYF.

The gene calls are TRBV28 and TRBJ1-4; 8 nucleotides line up with TRBD1. After removal of 8 bases from V and 6 bases from J, the junction contained 5 bases not matched to a gene. This CDR3 region has 13 residues. Germline CDR1 and CDR2: MDHEN and SYDVKM. CDR3 sequence (DNA): TGTGCCAGCCAGGGACAGGAGGATGAAAAACTGTTTTTT. This gives the protein CASQGQEDEKLFF.

V usage is TRBV18 and J usage is TRBJ1-4, with a possible D match to TRBD1 (5 bases). The CDR3 covers 13 residues. Trimming cost V 3 bases and J 14 bases, with 16 bases left between them. The V gene's germline CDR1 is KGHSH and CDR2 LQKENI. DNA for the CDR3: TGTGCCAGCTCACCGATGGGGGGTGATTTGCTGTTTTTT. Translated: CASSPMGGDLLFF.

The V call is TRBV5-1, the J call TRBJ2-5; possible D gene TRBD1, 6 bases. The germline V gene has CDR1 SGHRS and CDR2 YFSETQ. With 7 bases removed from V and 2 bases from J, the gap between germline ends came to 18 bases. The CDR3 covers 15 residues. CDR3 sequence (DNA): TGCGCCAGCGGCTCCGGCCAAACAGGGCAAGAGACCCAGTACTTC. This sequence encodes CASGSGQTGQETQYF.

A single count supports this clone. The CDR3 DNA sequence: TGTGCCACCCTGTACTCTGGGGCCAACGTCCTGACTTTC. Translation gives CATLYSGANVLTF. The chain employs TRBV28 and TRBJ2-6; D call uncertain. CDR3 length: 13 amino acids. The V gene's germline CDR1 is MDHEN and CDR2 SYDVKM. The ends were cut back, 10 bases at V and 0 bases at J, with 7 bases in the middle.

The V and J genes are TRBV11-1 and TRBJ2-2, with no clear D. CDR1 is SGHAT and CDR2 is FQDESV in the germline V gene (reference sequence). Trimming removed 5 bases at V and 1 base at J, with 8 bases between. CDR3 length: 14 residues. The CDR3 is CASSPPGNTGELFF. CDR3 coding DNA: TGTGCCAGCAGCCCCCCCGGGAACACCGGGGAGCTGTTTTTT. Full variable domain (outside the CDR3, taken from reference TRBV11-1 and TRBJ2-2): EAEVAQSPRYKITEKSQAVAFWCDPISGHATLYWYRQILGQGPELLVQFQDESVVDDSQLPKDRFSAERLKGVDSTLKIQPAELGDSAMYLCASSPPGNTGELFFGEGSRLTVL.

V and J are TRBV5-1 and TRBJ1-2; 8 nucleotides line up with TRBD1. V lost 4 bases, J lost 6 bases, and 5 bases stayed unmatched. Germline V gives CDR1 SGHRS, CDR2 YFSETQ. This CDR3 contains 13 residues. The CDR3 DNA is TGCGCCAGCAGCGTGACAGGGGTAGATGGCTACACCTTC. This sequence encodes CASSVTGVDGYTF.

The chain combines TRBV4-3 with TRBJ2-7, with 16 bases fitting TRBD2. V dropped 3 bases and J dropped 4; count of bases not matched to a gene: 9. The length of the CDR3 is 18 residues. Germline CDR1 reads LGHNA; CDR2 reads YSLEER. The CDR3 coding sequence is TGCGCCAGCAGCCAGGCCTTGGGACTAGCGGGAGGGCGTTACGAGCAGTACTTC. Translating gives CASSQALGLAGGRYEQYF.

The chain combines TRBV29-1 with TRBJ1-1; D may be TRBD1 (5 bases). The germline V gene encodes CDR1 SQVTM and CDR2 ANQGSEA. Trimming pared 7 bases from V and 5 bases from J, leaving 8 bases between. The CDR3 consists of 10 residues. The CDR3 spells CSAGGTEAFF. As DNA, the CDR3 is TGCAGCGCCGGGGGTACTGAAGCTTTCTTT.

The J gene is TRBJ2-5, the V gene TRBV12-5; D not resolved. The CDR3 spans 14 residues. V was trimmed by 4 bases and J by 2 bases, leaving 11 bases between them. Germline V gives CDR1 LGHNT, CDR2 FRNRAP. The CDR3 DNA reads TGTGCTAGTGGTTCACCGGGTTCTCAAGAGACCCAGTACTTC. It yields the protein CASGSPGSQETQYF. Variable domain in full (rest from reference TRBV12-5 and TRBJ2-5): DARVTQTPRHKVTEMGQEVTMRCQPILGHNTVFWYRQTMMQGLELLAYFRNRAPLDDSGMPKDRFSAEMPDATLATLKIQPSEPRDSAVYFCASGSPGSQETQYFGPGTRLLVL.

CDR3 protein: CASSFAGPPYEQYF. The CDR3 nucleotides read TGCGCCAGCAGCTTTGCTGGGCCCCCCTACGAGCAGTACTTC. The rearrangement joins TRBV5-1 to TRBJ2-7; D is ambiguous. Germline lookup yields CDR1 SGHRS and CDR2 YFSETQ. Between the trimmed V and J ends, which lost 2 bases and 2 bases, there was a span of 11 bases. This CDR3 comprises 14 residues.

The CDR3, as DNA: TGTGCCAGCAGTTTAGTCCCCCAGAGCAATCAGCCCCAGCATTTT. It specifies CASSLVPQSNQPQHF. The rearrangement uses TRBV27 and TRBJ1-5; D not resolved. V was trimmed by 2 bases and J by 1 base, leaving 9 bases between them. Germline CDR1 MNHEY, CDR2 SMNVEV (reference sequence). The CDR3 spans 15 residues.